This T cell receptor beta chain was documented in a study of vaccination and CD4 T cells after COVID-19. Study results and limitations: Convalescent participants were relatively few, and none had early post-infection timepoints studied. Spike mono-reactivity was found in 304 of the 307 vaccine-specific clones identified in convalescent patients.

The CDR3 has 13 amino acids. The germline V gene has CDR1 WSHSY and CDR2 SAAADI. Trimming pared 7 bases from V and 1 base from J, leaving 10 bases between. Sequencing of cultured CD4+ T cell DNA used the Oncomine TCR Beta short-read assay. Genomic DNA was isolated from CD4+ T cells that had been cultured. TCRdb re-analysed the PCR reads in MiXCR, keeping a single row per CDR3 protein. Among roughly 11,000 distinct CDR3 sequences, over 75% were seen once, and the ten largest hold around 20%. A word on this clonotype: The antigen is undetermined.

Treatment reported: 10-day PBMC culture with coronavirus spike peptide pools or control peptides (ViraFEST assay). The culture of about 2 million PBMCs per well included 10 IU/ml IL-2 and about 9.8 ug/ml peptide pools. The chain uses TRBV10-2 and TRBJ1-1; no reliable D call. Input material: CD4+ T cells from blood, cultured in vitro. The source is a human donor who had recovered from COVID-19. The CDR3 nucleotides read TGCGCCAGCACGAAGGCAACGAACACTGAAGCTTTCTTT. Amino acid sequence: CASTKATNTEAFF.